The 22 T cell receptor beta chains reported below all come from one sample, sequenced in a study of response to subunit inactivated influenza vaccine. Using its own MiXCR run on the RT-PCR reads, TCRdb lists one record per CDR3 protein. The sample lists a few hundred thousand distinct CDR3 sequences, less than 25% occurring once. The sample here was PBMCs from blood, taken 21 months after vaccination. The receptors originated from a man in his fifties or sixties who received an inactivated influenza vaccine.

This clonotype was counted a few times. The V call is TRBV5-6, the J call TRBJ2-7; D is uncertain. The germline V and J ends were trimmed by 0 bases and 0 bases, with 10 bases remaining between them. This CDR3 spans 15 amino acids. CDR1 SGHDT and CDR2 YYEEEE come from the germline V gene. The chain's CDR3 is CASSLAREFSYEQYF. The CDR3 DNA is TGTGCCAGCAGCTTGGCTCGCGAGTTCTCCTACGAGCAGTACTTC.

The chain has TRBV12-3 or TRBV12-4 and TRBJ2-3; 8 nucleotides line up with TRBD2. Losses at the gene ends were 4 bases for V and 3 bases for J; bases not matched to a gene: 9. This CDR3 is built from 16 residues. CDR3 nucleotides: TGTGCCAGCAGTTCCCCCGGGACTAGGTTTACAGATACGCAGTATTTT. This encodes CASSSPGTRFTDTQYF.

This clonotype appeared a few times. The chain links TRBV6-2 or TRBV6-3 to TRBJ1-5; D may be TRBD1 (5 bases). The CDR3 consists of 15 residues. The germline V gene has CDR1 MNHEY and CDR2 SVGEGT. The ends were cut back, 5 bases at V and 2 bases at J, with 13 bases in the middle. DNA for the CDR3: TGTGCCAGCAGTCCCCGCCGGGACGGCAATCAGCCCCAGCATTTT. Translation gives CASSPRRDGNQPQHF.

This clonotype was counted between two and nine times. The chain is built from TRBV12-3 or TRBV12-4 and TRBJ1-3; a possible D gene is TRBD1 (5 bases). The CDR3 covers 14 residues. The V and J ends lost 5 bases and 0 bases respectively, with 8 bases between them. CDR3 DNA: TGTGCCAGCAGTCCAGGGAGCTCTGGAAACACCATATATTTT. The encoded protein is CASSPGSSGNTIYF.

This clonotype has a handful of counts. The rearrangement joins TRBV12-3 or TRBV12-4 to TRBJ2-3; no definite D call. There are 12 residues in the CDR3. Trimming shortened V by 2 bases and J by 4 bases, and 4 bases separated the two germline ends. Here the CDR3 reads CASSLSADTQYF. The CDR3 nucleotides are TGTGCCAGCAGTTTATCGGCAGATACGCAGTATTTT.

This clonotype was counted a few times. The chain employs TRBV6-5 and TRBJ2-2; D is undetermined. Germline values: CDR1 MNHEY, CDR2 SVGAGI. Trimming took 0 bases from V and 0 from J, leaving 11 bases between them. This CDR3 comprises 17 residues. The CDR3 DNA reads TGTGCCAGCAGTTACTCAGGAGACATGGCGAACACCGGGGAGCTGTTTTTT. Translation gives CASSYSGDMANTGELFF.

The table lists this clonotype with a few counts. The chain uses TRBV29-1 and TRBJ1-2, with D hard to call. Germline values: CDR1 SQVTM, CDR2 ANQGSEA. Trimming took 2 bases from V and 6 from J, leaving 7 bases between them. This CDR3 spans 11 amino acids. In DNA, the CDR3 is TGCAGCGTTGAAAGGAAAGATGGCTACACCTTC. It codes for CSVERKDGYTF.

CDR3 coding DNA: TGCAGCGTTGAAGATCCGACGGGTGGTGAAAAACTGTTTTTT. Translating it yields CSVEDPTGGEKLFF. V usage is TRBV29-1 and J usage is TRBJ1-4; D not certain. The CDR3 loop spans 14 amino acids. Germline CDR1 SQVTM, CDR2 ANQGSEA. Between the trimmed V and J ends, which lost 0 bases and 7 bases, there was a span of 12 bases.

This clonotype was detected ten times or more. The chain carries TRBV20-1 and TRBJ1-2; 7 nucleotides align to TRBD1. V dropped 5 bases and J dropped 4; count of bases not matched to a gene: 10. The CDR3 totals 14 residues. Germline-derived CDR1 and CDR2 are DFQATT and SNEGSKA (reference sequence). The CDR3 DNA is TGCAGTGCTGGCGACAGGGTGGTGGGCTATGGCTACACCTTC. Its translation is CSAGDRVVGYGYTF.

This clonotype was found a few times. V usage is TRBV20-1 and J usage is TRBJ1-1; no clear D gene. This CDR3 comprises 14 residues. CDR1 and CDR2 from the germline V gene are DFQATT and SNEGSKA (reference sequence). V gave up 3 bases and J gave up 6 bases, with 17 bases separating them. The CDR3 sequence: CSARSLGILPEAFF. The DNA for the CDR3 is TGCAGTGCTAGGTCTCTAGGGATTCTTCCTGAAGCTTTCTTT.

Points on this clonotype: A junction boundary mismatches the germline segment, possibly from a read error. The gene calls are TRBV2 and TRBJ2-1, with 8 bases matching TRBD2. CDR1 and CDR2 from the germline V gene are SNHLY and FYNNEI. This CDR3 region has 14 residues. The CDR3 reads CASRVAGIYNERFF. CDR3 sequence (DNA): TGTGCCAGCAGGGTAGCGGGGATCTACAATGAGCGGTTCTTC.

The CDR3 loop reads CASSQDRAVREAFF. CDR3 in DNA: TGTGCCAGCAGCCAAGATCGAGCGGTCCGTGAAGCTTTCTTT. The V gene is TRBV4-2, the J gene TRBJ1-1; D is unclear. The germline CDR1 and CDR2 sequences are LGHNA and YNFKEQ. The V end lost 0 bases, the J end lost 7 bases, and 12 bases lay between the germline ends. The CDR3 has 14 amino acids.

This clonotype was observed a handful of times. J is TRBJ1-6 and V is TRBV6-1; tentative D call: TRBD1 (5 bases). Germline V gives CDR1 MNHNS, CDR2 SASEGT. CDR3 length: 15 amino acids. Trimming stripped 5 bases from V and 8 bases from J, with 16 bases between. The CDR3 spells CASSRSGVGDSPLHF. CDR3 nucleotide sequence: TGTGCCAGCAGTCGGAGCGGGGTAGGGGATTCACCCCTCCACTTT.

This clonotype came up a few times. DNA for the CDR3: TGTGCCAGCAGCCCCCTCGGACAGTTTAATGAAAAACTGTTTTTT. Amino acid sequence: CASSPLGQFNEKLFF. The chain carries TRBV7-9 and TRBJ1-4; D might be TRBD1 (6 bases). Trimming stripped 5 bases from V and 4 bases from J, with 14 bases between. The germline gives CDR1 SEHNR, CDR2 FQNEAQ (reference sequence). CDR3 length equals 15 residues. Filled out from reference TRBV7-9 and TRBJ1-4, the complete variable domain reads DTGVSQNPRHKITKRGQNVTFRCDPISEHNRLYWYRQTLGQGPEFLTYFQNEAQLEKSRLLSDRFSAERPKGSFSTLEIQRTEQGDSAMYLCASSPLGQFNEKLFFGSGTQLSVL.

This clonotype was counted a few times. The chain links TRBV20-1 to TRBJ1-5; the D gene is possibly TRBD1 (6 bases). The germline V gene encodes CDR1 DFQATT and CDR2 SNEGSKA (reference sequence). CDR3 size: 13 residues. V shed 6 bases and J shed 6 bases, with 15 bases lying between them. The CDR3 nucleotides read TGCAGTGCGAGTCCAGGGGTAGGTCAGCCCCAGCATTTT. Protein sequence: CSASPGVGQPQHF.

This clonotype has a handful of counts. The V gene is TRBV4-3, the J gene TRBJ1-4; no definite D call. Germline CDR1 and CDR2: LGHNA and YSLEER. The length of the CDR3 is 13 residues. V was shortened by 5 bases and J by 7 bases, with 11 bases between the two germline ends. The CDR3, as DNA: TGCGCCAGCAGCACGGCTAACTCTGAAAAACTGTTTTTT. Translated, it gives CASSTANSEKLFF.

The chain employs TRBV6-1 and TRBJ2-7; the D gene is possibly TRBD2 (5 bases). The CDR3 length is 13 residues. Germline assignment: CDR1 MNHNS and CDR2 SASEGT. V was shortened by 6 bases and J by 4 bases, with 13 bases between the two germline ends. As DNA, the CDR3 is TGTGCCAGCAGCGGACTCCCCGAATACGAGCAGTACTTC. It encodes CASSGLPEYEQYF.

This chain uses TRBV12-3 or TRBV12-4 with TRBJ2-3, with a possible D match to TRBD2 (6 bases). V was cut by 6 bases and J by 5 bases, with 12 bases left in between. The CDR3 covers 13 residues. The CDR3, as DNA: TGTGCCAGCAGCCTAGCGTTGGTAGATACGCAGTATTTT. This sequence encodes CASSLALVDTQYF.

Only a few counts were recorded for this clonotype. The chain employs TRBV5-1 and TRBJ2-1; perhaps D is TRBD1 or TRBD2 (5 bases each). This CDR3 spans 14 amino acids. Germline V gives CDR1 SGHRS, CDR2 YFSETQ. The V gene lost 4 bases and the J gene lost 5 bases, with 13 bases spanning the gap. The CDR3 is CASSLGTAHNEQFF. The CDR3, as DNA: TGCGCCAGCAGCCTAGGGACGGCTCACAATGAGCAGTTCTTC.

The sample holds a few counts of this clonotype. This chain joins TRBV28 and TRBJ2-7; D could derive from TRBD1 or TRBD2 (6 bases each). Germline-derived CDR1 and CDR2 are MDHEN and SYDVKM. Deletions cut 7 bases from V and 3 bases from J, with 19 bases between. This CDR3 region has 15 residues. CDR3 loop: CASTPVGAGHYEQYF. For the CDR3, the DNA is TGTGCCAGCACCCCAGTGGGGGCGGGGCACTACGAGCAGTACTTC.

This clonotype was seen more than once but under ten times. The chain is built from TRBV10-3 and TRBJ2-5; D call uncertain. The length of the CDR3 is 13 residues. Germline V gene sequence: CDR1 ENHRY, CDR2 SYGVKD. The ends were cut back, 0 bases at V and 5 bases at J, with 7 bases in the middle. The CDR3 region has the DNA TGTGCCATCAGTGAGTCTGAGCACGAGACCCAGTACTTC. Its translation is CAISESEHETQYF.

This sequence joins TRBV6-2 or TRBV6-3 and TRBJ1-5; 12 bases fit TRBD1. Per the germline V gene, CDR1 is MNHEY and CDR2 is SVGEGT. This CDR3 contains 17 residues. The V segment lost 7 bases and the J segment 4 bases; nucleotides outside the gene matches: 11. Here the CDR3 reads CASNPGQGAVRNQPQHF. CDR3 DNA: TGTGCCAGCAACCCGGGACAGGGGGCCGTGAGGAATCAGCCCCAGCATTTT.